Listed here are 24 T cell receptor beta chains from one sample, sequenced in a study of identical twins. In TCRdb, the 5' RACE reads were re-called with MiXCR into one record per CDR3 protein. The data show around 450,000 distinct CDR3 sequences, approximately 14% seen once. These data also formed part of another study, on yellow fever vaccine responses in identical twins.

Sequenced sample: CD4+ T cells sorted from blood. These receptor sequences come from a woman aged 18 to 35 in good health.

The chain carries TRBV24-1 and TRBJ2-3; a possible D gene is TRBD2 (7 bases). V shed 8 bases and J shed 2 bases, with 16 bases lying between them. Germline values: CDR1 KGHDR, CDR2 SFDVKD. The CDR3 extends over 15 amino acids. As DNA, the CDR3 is TGTGCCACCACCGGCGGGGGCACCCCCACAGATACGCAGTATTTT. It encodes CATTGGGTPTDTQYF.

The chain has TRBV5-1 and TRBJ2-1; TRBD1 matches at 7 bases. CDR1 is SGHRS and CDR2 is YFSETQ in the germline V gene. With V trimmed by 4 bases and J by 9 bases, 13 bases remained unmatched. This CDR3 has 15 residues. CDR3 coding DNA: TGCGCCAGCAGCCAACTAAGACAGGGATCGGGTGAGCAGTTCTTC. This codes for CASSQLRQGSGEQFF.

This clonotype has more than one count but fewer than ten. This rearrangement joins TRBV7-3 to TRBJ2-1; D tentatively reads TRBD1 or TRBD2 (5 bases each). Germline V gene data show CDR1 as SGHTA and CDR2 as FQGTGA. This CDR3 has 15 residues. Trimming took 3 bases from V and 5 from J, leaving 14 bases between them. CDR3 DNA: TGTGCCAGCAGCTTTTCGGGGCGTAACCACAATGAGCAGTTCTTC. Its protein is CASSFSGRNHNEQFF.

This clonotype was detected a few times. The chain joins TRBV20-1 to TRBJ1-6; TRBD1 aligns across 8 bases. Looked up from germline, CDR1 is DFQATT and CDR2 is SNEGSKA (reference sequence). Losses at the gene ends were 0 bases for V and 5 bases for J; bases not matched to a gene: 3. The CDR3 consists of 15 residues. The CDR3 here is CSARDQDRDNSPLHF. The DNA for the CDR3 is TGCAGTGCTAGAGATCAGGACAGGGATAATTCACCCCTCCACTTT.

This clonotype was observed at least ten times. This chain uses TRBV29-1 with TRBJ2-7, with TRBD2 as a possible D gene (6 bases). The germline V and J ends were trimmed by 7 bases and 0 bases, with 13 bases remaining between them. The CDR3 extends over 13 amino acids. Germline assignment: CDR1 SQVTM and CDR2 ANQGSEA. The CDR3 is CSALGRSSYEQYF. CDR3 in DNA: TGCAGCGCCCTGGGGAGGAGCTCCTACGAGCAGTACTTC.

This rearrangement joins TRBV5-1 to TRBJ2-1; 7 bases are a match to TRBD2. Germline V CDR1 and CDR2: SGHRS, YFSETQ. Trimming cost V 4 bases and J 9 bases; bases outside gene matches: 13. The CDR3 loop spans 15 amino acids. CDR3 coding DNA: TGCGCCAGCAGCCCCAGTGGCGGGAGAGTAGGTGAGCAGTTCTTC. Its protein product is CASSPSGGRVGEQFF.

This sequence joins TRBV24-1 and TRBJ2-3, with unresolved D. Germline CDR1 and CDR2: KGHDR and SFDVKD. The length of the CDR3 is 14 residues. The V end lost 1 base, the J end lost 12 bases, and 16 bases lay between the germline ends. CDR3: CATSDLRTQTTQYF. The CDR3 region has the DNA TGTGCCACCAGTGATTTACGGACCCAAACAACTCAGTATTTT.

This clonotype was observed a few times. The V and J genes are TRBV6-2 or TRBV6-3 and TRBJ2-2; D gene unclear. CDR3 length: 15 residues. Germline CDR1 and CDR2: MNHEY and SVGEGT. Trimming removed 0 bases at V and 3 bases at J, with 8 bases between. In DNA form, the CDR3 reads TGTGCCAGCAGTTACTCGAAGGTCCACACCGGGGAGCTGTTTTTT. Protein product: CASSYSKVHTGELFF.

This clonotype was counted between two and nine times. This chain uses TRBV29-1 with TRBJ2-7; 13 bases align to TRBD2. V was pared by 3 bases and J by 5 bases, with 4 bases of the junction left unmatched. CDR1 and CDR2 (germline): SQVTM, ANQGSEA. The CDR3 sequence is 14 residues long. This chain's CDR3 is CSVDGLAGVDEQYF. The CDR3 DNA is TGCAGCGTTGATGGACTAGCGGGAGTGGACGAGCAGTACTTC.

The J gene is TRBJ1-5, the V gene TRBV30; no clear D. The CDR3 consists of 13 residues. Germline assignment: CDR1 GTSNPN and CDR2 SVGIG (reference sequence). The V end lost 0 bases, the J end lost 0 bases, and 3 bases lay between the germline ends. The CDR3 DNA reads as TGTGCCTGGAGTGTGGGTAGCAATCAGCCCCAGCATTTT. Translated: CAWSVGSNQPQHF.

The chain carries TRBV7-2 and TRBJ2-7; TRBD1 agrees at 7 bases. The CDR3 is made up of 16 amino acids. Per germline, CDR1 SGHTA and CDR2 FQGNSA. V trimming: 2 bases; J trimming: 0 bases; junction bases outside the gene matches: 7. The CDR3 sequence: CASSLPTGSSSYEQYF. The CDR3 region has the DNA TGTGCCAGCAGCTTACCGACAGGGTCTAGCTCCTACGAGCAGTACTTC.

CDR3 coding DNA: TGTGCCAGTTCTTTAGGGGGCGCCATGAAGACCCAGTACTTC. Its protein product is CASSLGGAMKTQYF. The rearrangement links TRBV28 to TRBJ2-5; 7 bases map to TRBD1. The CDR3 contains 14 residues. J was trimmed by 6 bases and V by 9 bases; bases with no gene match: 13. CDR1 and CDR2 from the germline V gene are MDHEN and SYDVKM.

CDR3 residues: CASTGSDRVNEQYF. CDR3 coding DNA: TGTGCCAGCACCGGCTCGGACAGGGTCAACGAGCAGTACTTC. This chain uses TRBV12-3 or TRBV12-4 with TRBJ2-7, with TRBD1 identical over 8 bases. Trimming took 7 bases from V and 5 from J; bases not matched to a gene: 10. The CDR3 extends over 14 amino acids.

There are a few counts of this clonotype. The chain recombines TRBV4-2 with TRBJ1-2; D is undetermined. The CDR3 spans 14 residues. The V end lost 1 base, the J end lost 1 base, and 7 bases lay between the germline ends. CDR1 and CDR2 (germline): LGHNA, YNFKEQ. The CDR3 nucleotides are TGTGCCAGCAGCCAAGGCGACCTTAACTATGGCTACACCTTC. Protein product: CASSQGDLNYGYTF.

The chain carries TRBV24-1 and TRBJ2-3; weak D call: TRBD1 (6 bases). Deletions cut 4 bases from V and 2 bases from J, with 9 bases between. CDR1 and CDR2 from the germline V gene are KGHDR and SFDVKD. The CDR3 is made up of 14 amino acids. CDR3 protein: CATSDRGITDTQYF. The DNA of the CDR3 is TGTGCCACCAGTGACAGGGGCATCACAGATACGCAGTATTTT.

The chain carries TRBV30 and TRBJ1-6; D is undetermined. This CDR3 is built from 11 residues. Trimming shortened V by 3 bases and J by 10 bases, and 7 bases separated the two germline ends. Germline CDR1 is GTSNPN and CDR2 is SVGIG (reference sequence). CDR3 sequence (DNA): TGTGCCTGGAGCGTGGGATCACCCCTCCACTTT. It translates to CAWSVGSPLHF.

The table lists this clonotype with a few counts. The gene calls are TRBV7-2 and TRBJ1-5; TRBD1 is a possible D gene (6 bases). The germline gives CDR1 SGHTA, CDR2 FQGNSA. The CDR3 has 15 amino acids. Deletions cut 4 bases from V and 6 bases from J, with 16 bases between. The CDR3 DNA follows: TGTGCCAGCAGCTCAGAGGGGGGGTTCGGTCAGCCCCAGCATTTT. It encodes CASSSEGGFGQPQHF. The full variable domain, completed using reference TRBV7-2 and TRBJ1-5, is GAGVSQSPSNKVTEKGKDVELRCDPISGHTALYWYRQSLGQGLEFLIYFQGNSAPDKSGLPSDRFSAERTGGSVSTLTIQRTQQEDSAVYLCASSSEGGFGQPQHFGDGTRLSIL.

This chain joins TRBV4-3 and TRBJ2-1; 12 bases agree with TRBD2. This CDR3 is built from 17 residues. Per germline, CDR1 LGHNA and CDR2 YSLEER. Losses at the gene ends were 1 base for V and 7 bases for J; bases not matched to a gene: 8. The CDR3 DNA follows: TGCGCCAGCAGCCAAGCCTCTAGCGGGAGGGCCAGAAATGAGCAGTTCTTC. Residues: CASSQASSGRARNEQFF.

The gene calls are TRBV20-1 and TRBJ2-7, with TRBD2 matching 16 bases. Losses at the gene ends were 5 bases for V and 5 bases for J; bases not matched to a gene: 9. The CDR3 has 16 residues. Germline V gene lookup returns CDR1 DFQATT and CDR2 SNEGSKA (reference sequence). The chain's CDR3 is CSAGTSGGAGIDEQYF. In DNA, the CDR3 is TGCAGTGCTGGGACTAGCGGGGGGGCCGGAATTGACGAGCAGTACTTC.

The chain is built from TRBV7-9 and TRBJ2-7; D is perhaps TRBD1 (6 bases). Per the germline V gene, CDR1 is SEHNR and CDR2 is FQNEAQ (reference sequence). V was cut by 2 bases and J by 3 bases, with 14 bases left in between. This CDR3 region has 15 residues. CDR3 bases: TGTGCCAGCAGCTTATCCCGGACAGACGGCTACGAGCAGTACTTC. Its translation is CASSLSRTDGYEQYF.

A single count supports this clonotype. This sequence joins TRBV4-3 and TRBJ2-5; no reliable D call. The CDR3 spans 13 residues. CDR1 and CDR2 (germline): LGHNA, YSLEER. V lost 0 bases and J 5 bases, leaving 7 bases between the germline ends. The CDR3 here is CASSQDGMETQYF. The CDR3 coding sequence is TGCGCCAGCAGCCAAGATGGGATGGAGACCCAGTACTTC.

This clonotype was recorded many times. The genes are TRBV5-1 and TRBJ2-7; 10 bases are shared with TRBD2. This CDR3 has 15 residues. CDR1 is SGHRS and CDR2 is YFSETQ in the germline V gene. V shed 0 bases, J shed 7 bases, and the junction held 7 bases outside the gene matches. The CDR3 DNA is TGCGCCAGCAGCTTGGATGGGACTAGCGCTACAGAGCAGTACTTC. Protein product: CASSLDGTSATEQYF.

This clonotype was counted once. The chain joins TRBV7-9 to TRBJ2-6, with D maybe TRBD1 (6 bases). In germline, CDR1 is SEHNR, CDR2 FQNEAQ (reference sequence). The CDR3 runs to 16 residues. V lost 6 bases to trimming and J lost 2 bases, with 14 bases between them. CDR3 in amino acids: CASRPFGQTGANVLTF. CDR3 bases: TGTGCCAGCAGGCCTTTCGGACAGACTGGGGCCAACGTCCTGACTTTC.

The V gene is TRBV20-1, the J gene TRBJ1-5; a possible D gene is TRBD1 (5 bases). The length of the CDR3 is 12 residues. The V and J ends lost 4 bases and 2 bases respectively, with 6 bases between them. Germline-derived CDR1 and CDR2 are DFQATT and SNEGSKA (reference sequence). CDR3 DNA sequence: TGCAGTGCTAAAGGGGGCAATCAGCCCCAGCATTTT. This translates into CSAKGGNQPQHF.